Presented here are 5 T cell receptor beta chains from one specimen sequenced in a study of cytomegalovirus exposure and HLA in healthy donors. A multiplex PCR was run with 60 Vbeta primers and 13 Jbeta primers. Assay used: immunoSEQ multiplex PCR; TCRdb lists only in-frame clones, some missing. The sample lists roughly 140,000 clones, about 70% occurring once. Sample: PBMCs. Receptor source: a man between 18 and 29 years old in good health and CMV-seronegative.

The chain joins TRBV5-4 to TRBJ1-1; D unclear. Trimming cost V 10 bases and J 2 bases, with 9 bases left between them. Germline lookup yields CDR1 SGHNT and CDR2 YYREEE (reference sequence). This CDR3 is 11 amino acids long. The CDR3 nucleotides read TGTGCCCTACGGACTAACACTGAAGCTTTCTTT. Its translation is CALRTNTEAFF.

This sequence joins TRBV6-6 and TRBJ2-5, with D maybe TRBD2 (6 bases). Trimming left V 2 bases short and J 0 bases short, with 13 bases between. Germline lookup yields CDR1 MNHNY and CDR2 SVGAGI (reference sequence). The length of the CDR3 is 16 residues. The CDR3 DNA is TGTGCCAGCAGTTACCTCGGGGTAGCGGACCAAGAGACCCAGTACTTC. This encodes CASSYLGVADQETQYF.

J is TRBJ2-1 and V is TRBV7-2, with TRBD2 identical over 11 bases. The J segment lost 6 bases and the V segment lost 0 bases, leaving 4 bases of the junction unmatched. CDR3 length equals 16 residues. Germline CDR1 reads SGHTA; CDR2 reads FQGNSA. The CDR3 region is CASSLALAGGSNEQFF. CDR3 DNA sequence: TGTGCCAGCAGCTTAGCCCTAGCGGGAGGAAGCAATGAGCAGTTCTTC.

The chain links TRBV6-1 to TRBJ2-2; 8 positions agree with TRBD1. Germline V CDR1 and CDR2: MNHNS, SASEGT. The CDR3 is 17 residues long. The V segment lost 4 bases and the J segment 5 bases; nucleotides outside the gene matches: 12. The CDR3 reads CASSARVGQGGTGELFF. The DNA of the CDR3 is TGTGCCAGCAGTGCGAGGGTCGGACAGGGTGGGACCGGGGAGCTGTTTTTT.

The rearrangement links TRBV5-1 to TRBJ1-2, with 7 nucleotides matching TRBD1. V shed 3 bases and J 0 bases; nucleotides not matched to a gene: 5. This CDR3 has 15 amino acids. Germline V lookup: CDR1 SGHRS, CDR2 YFSETQ. CDR3 in amino acids: CASSSGQESNYGYTF. The CDR3 region has the DNA TGCGCCAGCAGCTCAGGACAGGAGTCTAACTATGGCTACACCTTC.